This T cell receptor beta chain emerged from a study of blood T cell repertoires in COVID-19. The V and J ends lost 6 bases and 3 bases, in that order; junction bases with no gene match: 5. The CDR3 contains 14 residues. Germline V gene data show CDR1 as MNHEY and CDR2 as SVGAGI. Measured with immunoSEQ multiplex PCR; TCRdb has only the in-frame clones, and not every one. The sample lists hundreds of thousands of clones; 80% to 90% were seen once. Individuals aged about 18 to 89 years were recruited from 20 to 25 US areas. This sequence originates from a man in his thirties or forties who had recovered from COVID-19. The chain is built from TRBV6-5 and TRBJ2-7, with 10 bases matching TRBD1. Sequencing was done on a sample of PBMCs or T cells enriched from blood (not recorded which). CDR3 amino acids: CASRGWDRGYEQYF. Here the CDR3 DNA reads TGTGCCAGCAGGGGGTGGGACAGGGGCTACGAGCAGTACTTC.